The sequence of this T cell receptor beta chain was determined in a study of T cell repertoires in cytomegalovirus infection. Study as a whole: Public TCR beta signatures marked donors with CMV infection and the matching HLA.

The sample holds a few counts of this clonotype. Its specificity is not known. TCRdb analysed the reads with MiXCR anew, one entry per CDR3 protein. Of around 490,000 distinct CDR3 sequences in the sample, about 30% were seen once. The ends lost 7 bases at V and 1 base at J; junction bases unmatched: 9. Germline CDR1 LNHDA, CDR2 SQIVND (reference sequence). There are 15 residues in the CDR3. Study conclusions and caveats: Within the response measured ex vivo, HLA-C-restricted CMV-specific TCR beta clonotypes were dominant.

The sequencing sample was made of PBMCs. The chain is built from TRBV19 and TRBJ2-7, with TRBD1 matching 8 bases. This clonotype was sampled from a human donor in good health (CMV status not recorded). Some clones in this sample may be carry-over from other donors' samples. The CDR3 protein is CASKAADRESYEQYV. DNA for the CDR3: TGTGCCAGTAAAGCGGCGGACAGGGAGTCCTACGAGCAGTACGTC.